The clone carrying this T cell receptor (beta chain) was counted once. Its antigen is still unknown. This sample stems from a study of shared clonotypes between healthy human individuals. V shed 4 bases, J shed 1 base, and the junction held 11 bases outside the gene matches. Germline CDR1 SGDLS, CDR2 YYNGEE. The CDR3 totals 19 residues. It was at deep level that the assay was run. Profiling relied on immunoSEQ multiplex PCR, and the TCRdb table lists in-frame clones only, not all of them. The repertoire holds over 2,000,000 clones, with about 93% as singletons. Terminally differentiated effector memory CD45RA+ cells were excluded from the naive CD8 cells, which were CD45RO-negative and positively selected for CCR7. Overall study findings and caveats: Across a handful of donors, naive CD4 shared 5% to 6%, naive CD8 approximately 3.5%, memory CD4 more than 2%, memory CD8 over 0.3%. Among donors, clonotype sharing was expected to be affected by sequencing depth.

Sequencing was done on a sample of naive CD8+ T cells from PBMCs. The V gene is TRBV9, the J gene TRBJ2-3, with TRBD2 identical over 14 bases. This receptor was obtained from a man younger than 30 in good health. Some clones in this sample may be carry-over from other donors' samples. In DNA, the CDR3 is TGTGCCAGCAGCTCCCCGACTAGCGGGAGGGCCGGTGGCACAGATACGCAGTATTTT. Encoded protein: CASSSPTSGRAGGTDTQYF.